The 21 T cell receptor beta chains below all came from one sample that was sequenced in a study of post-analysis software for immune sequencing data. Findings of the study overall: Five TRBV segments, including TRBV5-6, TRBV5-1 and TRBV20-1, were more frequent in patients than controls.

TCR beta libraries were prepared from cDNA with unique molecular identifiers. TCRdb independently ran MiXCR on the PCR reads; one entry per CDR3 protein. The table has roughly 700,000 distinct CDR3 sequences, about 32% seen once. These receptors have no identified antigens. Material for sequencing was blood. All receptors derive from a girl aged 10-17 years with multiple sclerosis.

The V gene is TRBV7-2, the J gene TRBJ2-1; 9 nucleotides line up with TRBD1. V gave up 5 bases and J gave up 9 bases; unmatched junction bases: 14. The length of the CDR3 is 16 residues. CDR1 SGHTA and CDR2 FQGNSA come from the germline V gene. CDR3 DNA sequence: TGTGCCAGCAGCCCGACAGGGGGACAGGGTCCTGTTGAGCAGTTCTTC. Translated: CASSPTGGQGPVEQFF.

The CDR3 protein is CSARERGSIRTDTQYF. In DNA, the CDR3 is TGCAGTGCCCGGGAGCGGGGGAGCATTCGCACAGATACGCAGTATTTT. The chain links TRBV20-1 to TRBJ2-3; 8 bases are shared with TRBD2. With V trimmed by 6 bases and J by 1 base, 12 bases remained unmatched. CDR3 length equals 16 residues. In germline, CDR1 is DFQATT, CDR2 SNEGSKA (reference sequence).

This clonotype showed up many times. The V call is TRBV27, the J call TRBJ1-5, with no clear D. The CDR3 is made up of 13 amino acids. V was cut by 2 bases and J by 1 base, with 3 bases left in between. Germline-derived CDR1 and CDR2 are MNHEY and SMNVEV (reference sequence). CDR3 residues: CASSLVSNQPQHF. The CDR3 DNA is TGTGCCAGCAGTTTAGTGAGCAATCAGCCCCAGCATTTT.

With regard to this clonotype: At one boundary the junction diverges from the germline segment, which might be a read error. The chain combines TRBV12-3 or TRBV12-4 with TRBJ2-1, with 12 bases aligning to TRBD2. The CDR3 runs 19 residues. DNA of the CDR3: TGTGCCAGCATTTTAGCCTCTAGCGGGAGGGCCGATTACTACAATGAGCAGTTCTTC. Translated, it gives CASILASSGRADYYNEQFF.

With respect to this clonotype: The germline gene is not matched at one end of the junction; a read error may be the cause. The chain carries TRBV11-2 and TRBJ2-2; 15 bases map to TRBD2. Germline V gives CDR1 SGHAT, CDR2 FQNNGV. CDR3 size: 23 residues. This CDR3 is CASSGGLAGGPKVIGGITGKLFF. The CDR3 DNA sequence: TGTGCCAGCAGCGGAGGACTAGCGGGAGGGCCGAAAGTCATCGGGGGGATCACCGGGAAGCTGTTTTTT.

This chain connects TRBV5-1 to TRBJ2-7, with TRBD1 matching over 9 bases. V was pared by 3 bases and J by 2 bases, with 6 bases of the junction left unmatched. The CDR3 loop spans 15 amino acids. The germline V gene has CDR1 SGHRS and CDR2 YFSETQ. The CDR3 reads CASSSGTGTAYEQYF. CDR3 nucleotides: TGCGCCAGCAGCTCGGGGACAGGGACGGCCTACGAGCAGTACTTC. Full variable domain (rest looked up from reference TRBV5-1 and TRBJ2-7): KAGVTQTPRYLIKTRGQQVTLSCSPISGHRSVSWYQQTPGQGLQFLFEYFSETQRNKGNFPGRFSGRQFSNSRSEMNVSTLELGDSALYLCASSSGTGTAYEQYFGPGTRLTVT.

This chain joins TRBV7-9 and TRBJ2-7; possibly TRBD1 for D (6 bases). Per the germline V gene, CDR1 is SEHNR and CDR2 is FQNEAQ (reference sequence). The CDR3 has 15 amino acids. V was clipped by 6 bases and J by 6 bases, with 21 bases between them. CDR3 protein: CASRATRGDPREQYF. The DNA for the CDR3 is TGTGCCAGCAGAGCGACCAGGGGAGATCCGCGCGAGCAGTACTTC. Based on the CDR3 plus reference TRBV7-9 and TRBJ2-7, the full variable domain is DTGVSQNPRHKITKRGQNVTFRCDPISEHNRLYWYRQTLGQGPEFLTYFQNEAQLEKSRLLSDRFSAERPKGSFSTLEIQRTEQGDSAMYLCASRATRGDPREQYFGPGTRLTVT.

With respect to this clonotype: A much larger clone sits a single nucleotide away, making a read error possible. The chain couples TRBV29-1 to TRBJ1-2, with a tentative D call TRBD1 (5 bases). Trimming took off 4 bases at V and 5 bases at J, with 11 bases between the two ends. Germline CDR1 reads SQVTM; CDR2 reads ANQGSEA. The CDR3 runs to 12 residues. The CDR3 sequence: CSVVGGEYGYTF. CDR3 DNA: TGCAGCGTTGTCGGGGGGGAATATGGCTACACCTTC.

CDR3 region: CASSILQENTGELFF. The CDR3 DNA follows: TGCGCCAGCAGTATCCTCCAAGAAAACACCGGGGAGCTGTTTTTT. The gene calls are TRBV5-1 and TRBJ2-2; D is ambiguous. CDR1 and CDR2 from the germline V gene are SGHRS and YFSETQ. This CDR3 region has 15 residues. V gave up 5 bases and J gave up 2 bases, with 13 bases separating them.

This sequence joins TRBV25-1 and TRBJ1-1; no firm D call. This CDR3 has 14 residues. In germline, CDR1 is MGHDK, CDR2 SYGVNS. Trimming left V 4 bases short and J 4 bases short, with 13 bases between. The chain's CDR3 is CASSANWGATEAFF. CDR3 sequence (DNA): TGTGCCAGCAGTGCAAACTGGGGAGCCACTGAAGCTTTCTTT.

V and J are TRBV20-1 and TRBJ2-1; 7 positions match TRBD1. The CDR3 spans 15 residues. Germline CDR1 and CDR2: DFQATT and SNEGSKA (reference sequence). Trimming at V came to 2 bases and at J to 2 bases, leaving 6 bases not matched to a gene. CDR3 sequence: CSARKTGRTYNEQFF. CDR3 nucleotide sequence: TGCAGTGCTAGAAAGACAGGGCGCACCTACAATGAGCAGTTCTTC.

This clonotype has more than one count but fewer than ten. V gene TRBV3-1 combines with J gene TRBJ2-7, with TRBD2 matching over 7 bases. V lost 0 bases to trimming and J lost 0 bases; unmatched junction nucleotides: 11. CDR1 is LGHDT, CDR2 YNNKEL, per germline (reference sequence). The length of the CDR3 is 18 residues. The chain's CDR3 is CASSQDSPLAENSYEQYF. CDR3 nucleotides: TGTGCCAGCAGCCAAGATTCCCCCCTAGCGGAGAACTCCTACGAGCAGTACTTC.

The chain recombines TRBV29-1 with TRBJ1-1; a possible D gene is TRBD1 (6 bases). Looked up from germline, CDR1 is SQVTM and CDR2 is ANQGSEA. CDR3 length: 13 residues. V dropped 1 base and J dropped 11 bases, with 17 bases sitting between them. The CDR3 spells CSVEGDTEQRAFF. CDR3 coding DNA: TGCAGCGTTGAAGGGGACACTGAACAGCGGGCTTTCTTT.

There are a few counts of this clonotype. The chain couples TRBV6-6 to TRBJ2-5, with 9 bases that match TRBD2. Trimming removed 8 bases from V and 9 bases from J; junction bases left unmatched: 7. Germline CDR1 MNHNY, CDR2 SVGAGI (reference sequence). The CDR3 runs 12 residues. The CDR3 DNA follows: TGTGCCAGCGGAGAGATAGCGGGAGCCCAGTACTTC. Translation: CASGEIAGAQYF.

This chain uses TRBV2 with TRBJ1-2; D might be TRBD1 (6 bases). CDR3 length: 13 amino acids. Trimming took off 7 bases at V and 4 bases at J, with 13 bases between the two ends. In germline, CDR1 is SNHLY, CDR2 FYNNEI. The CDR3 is CASNSGATYGYTF. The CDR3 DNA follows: TGTGCCAGCAACTCAGGGGCCACCTATGGCTACACCTTC.

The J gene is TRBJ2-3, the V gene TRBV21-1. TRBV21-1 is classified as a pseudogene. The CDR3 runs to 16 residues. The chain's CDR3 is CASSPTRWESTDTQYF. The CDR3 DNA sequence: TGTGCCAGTAGCCCTACGAGATGGGAAAGCACAGATACGCAGTATTTT.

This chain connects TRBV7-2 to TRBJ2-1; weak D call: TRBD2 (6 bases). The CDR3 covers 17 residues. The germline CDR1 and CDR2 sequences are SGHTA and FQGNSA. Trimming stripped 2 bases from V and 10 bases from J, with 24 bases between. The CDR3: CASSLRPLALHPKEQFF. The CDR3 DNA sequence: TGTGCCAGCAGCTTACGCCCGCTAGCGCTACACCCCAAAGAGCAGTTCTTC.

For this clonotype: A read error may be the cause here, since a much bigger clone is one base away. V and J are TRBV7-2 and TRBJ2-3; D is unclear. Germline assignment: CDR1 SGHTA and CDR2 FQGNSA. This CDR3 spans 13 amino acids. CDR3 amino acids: CANSPLIGDTQYF. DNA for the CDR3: TGTGCCAACAGCCCCCTCATAGGTGATACGCAGTATTTT.

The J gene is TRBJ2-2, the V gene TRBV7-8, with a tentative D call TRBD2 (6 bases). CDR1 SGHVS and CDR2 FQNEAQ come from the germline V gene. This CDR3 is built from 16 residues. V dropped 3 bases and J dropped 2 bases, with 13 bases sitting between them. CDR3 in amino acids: CASSLLGGVNTGELFF. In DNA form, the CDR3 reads TGTGCCAGCAGCTTGCTCGGCGGGGTAAACACCGGGGAGCTGTTTTTT.

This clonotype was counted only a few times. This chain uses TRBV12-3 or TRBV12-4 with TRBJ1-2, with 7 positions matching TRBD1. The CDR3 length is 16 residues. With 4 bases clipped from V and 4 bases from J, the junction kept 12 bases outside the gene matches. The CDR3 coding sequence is TGTGCCAGCAGTTCCAACACAGGGGCTACCCTCTATGGCTACACCTTC. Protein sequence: CASSSNTGATLYGYTF.

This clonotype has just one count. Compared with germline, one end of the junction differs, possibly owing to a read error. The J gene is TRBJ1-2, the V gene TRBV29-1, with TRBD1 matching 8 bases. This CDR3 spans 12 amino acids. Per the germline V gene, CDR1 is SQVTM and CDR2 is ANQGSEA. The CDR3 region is CTVQDREGGYTF. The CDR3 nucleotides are TGCACCGTTCAGGACAGGGAGGGCGGCTACACCTTC.